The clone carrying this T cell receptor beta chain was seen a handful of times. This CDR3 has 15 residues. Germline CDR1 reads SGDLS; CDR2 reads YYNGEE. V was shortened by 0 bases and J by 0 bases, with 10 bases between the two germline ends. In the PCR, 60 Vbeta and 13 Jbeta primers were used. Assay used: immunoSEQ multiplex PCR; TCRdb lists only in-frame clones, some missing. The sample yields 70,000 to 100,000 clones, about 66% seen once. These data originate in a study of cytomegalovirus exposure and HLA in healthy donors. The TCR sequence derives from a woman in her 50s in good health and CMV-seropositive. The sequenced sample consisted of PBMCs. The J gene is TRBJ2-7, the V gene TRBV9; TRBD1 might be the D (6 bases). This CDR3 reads CASSVGLDSSYEQYF. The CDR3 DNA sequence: TGTGCCAGCAGCGTAGGGTTGGACAGCTCCTACGAGCAGTACTTC. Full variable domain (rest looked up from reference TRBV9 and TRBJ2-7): DSGVTQTPKHLITATGQRVTLRCSPRSGDLSVYWYQQSLDQGLQFLIQYYNGEERAKGNILERFSAQQFPDLHSELNLSSLELGDSALYFCASSVGLDSSYEQYFGPGTRLTVT.